The sequence of this T cell receptor (beta chain) was determined in a study of T cell changes during pregnancy in multiple sclerosis (dated by TCRdb to the late 2010s). Study-level background: The study examined how the T cell repertoire changed over the course of pregnancy in women with multiple sclerosis.

Libraries were made using the immunoSEQ multiplex PCR assay. This immuneACCESS table, as held by TCRdb, lists in-frame sequences with V and J called but not all clones. Of the missing ones, under half trace to an unresolved V gene in checked studies; the others have no known cause. Here the sample has around 62,000 clones; approximately 90% occur a single time. Together, the top ten hold about 0.8% of the sample. The germline V gene encodes CDR1 LNHDA and CDR2 SQIVND (reference sequence). From the cysteine through the phenylalanine, the CDR3 covers 16 amino acids. CDR3 DNA only is kept here, 48 bases in frame from base 1. Compared with germline, V lacks 2 bases and J lacks 3 bases; bases without a gene match: 5. As concerns this clone: No antigen is known for it. The record has no base qualities; no much larger clone is one base away.

Sequencing was performed on CD4+ T cells from peripheral blood mononuclear cells, taken in the first trimester of pregnancy. The chain is assembled from TRBV19 and TRBJ2-3; TRBD1 agrees with 10 junctional bases. The clonotype was recovered from a female donor with multiple sclerosis, enrolled in a pregnancy study. The nucleotides are TGTGCCAGTAGTATACCCCCGGGACAGGGGACAGATACGCAGTATTTT. Translated, it reads CASSIPPGQGTDTQYF.